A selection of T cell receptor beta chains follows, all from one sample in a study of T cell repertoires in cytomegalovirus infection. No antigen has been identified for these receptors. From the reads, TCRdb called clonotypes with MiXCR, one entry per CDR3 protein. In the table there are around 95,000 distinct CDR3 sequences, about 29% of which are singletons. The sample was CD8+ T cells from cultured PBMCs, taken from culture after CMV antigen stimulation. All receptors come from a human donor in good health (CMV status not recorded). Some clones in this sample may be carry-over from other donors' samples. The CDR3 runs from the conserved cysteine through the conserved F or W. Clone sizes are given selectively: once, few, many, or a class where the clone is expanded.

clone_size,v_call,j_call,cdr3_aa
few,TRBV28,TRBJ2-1,CATQAVSSYNEQFF
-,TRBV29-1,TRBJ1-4,CSGLRGGNEKLFF
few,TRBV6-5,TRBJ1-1,CASSYDEGSTEAFF
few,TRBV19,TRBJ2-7,CASSIDVRTGNYEQYF
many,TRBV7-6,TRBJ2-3,CASSPTAIQRGARTDTQYF
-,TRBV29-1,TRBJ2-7,CSATGTGIYEQYF
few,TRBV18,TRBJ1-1,CASSPKTGGSTEAFF
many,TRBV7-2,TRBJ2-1,CASSYHLSYNEQFF
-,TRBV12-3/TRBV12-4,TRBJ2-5,CASSSMYQETQYF
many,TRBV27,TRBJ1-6,CASRSGIGGTPLHF
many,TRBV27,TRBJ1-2,CASSPGGAGSFYYGYTF
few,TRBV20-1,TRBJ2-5,CSATGTGEETQYF
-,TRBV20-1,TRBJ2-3,CSAVSASRYF
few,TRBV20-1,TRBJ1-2,CSARDFRAGHGYTF
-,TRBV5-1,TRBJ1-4,CASSFFGQELFF
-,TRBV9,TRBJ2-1,CASSAPVMDEQFF
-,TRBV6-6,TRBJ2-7,CASSYVGAQGEQYF
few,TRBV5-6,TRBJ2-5,CASSLDASGVEETQYF
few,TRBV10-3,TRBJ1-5,CAISDGGNQPQHF
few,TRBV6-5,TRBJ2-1,CASSLGTVAEQFF
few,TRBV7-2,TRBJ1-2,CASSLAVGVNYGYTF
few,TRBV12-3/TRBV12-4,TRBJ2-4,CASSYGGRENIQYF
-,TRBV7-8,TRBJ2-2,CASSLGTSGGGGELFF
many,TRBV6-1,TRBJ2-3,CASRLQGLAGSTDTQYF
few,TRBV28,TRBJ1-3,CAAMTVAGNTIYF
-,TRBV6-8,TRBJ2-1,CASSYLGRDGQFF
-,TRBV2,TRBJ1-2,CASSGGTSYGYTF
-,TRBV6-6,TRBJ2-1,CASTALGGHGGNEQFF
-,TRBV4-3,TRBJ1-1,CASSQDSGPNSLFMNTEAFF
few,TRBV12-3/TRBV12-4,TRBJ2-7,CASGNTGTLGEQYF
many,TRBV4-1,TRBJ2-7,CASSPGQLGSYEQYF
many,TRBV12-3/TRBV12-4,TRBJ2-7,CASRQGRQGSAYEQYF
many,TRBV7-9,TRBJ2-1,CASSLGLAGINEQFF
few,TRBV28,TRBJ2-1,CASSFRSSYNEQFF
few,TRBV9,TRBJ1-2,CASSVRTGGAGYGYTF
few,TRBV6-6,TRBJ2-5,CASSYSDWGLETQYF
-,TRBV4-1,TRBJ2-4,CASSLKASEHIQYF
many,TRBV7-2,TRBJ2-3,CASSLTGTSGHSTDTQYF
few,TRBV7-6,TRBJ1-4,CASSLDGAIEKLFF
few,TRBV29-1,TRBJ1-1,CSVADSLGTEAFF
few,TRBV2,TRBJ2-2,CASKTGELFF
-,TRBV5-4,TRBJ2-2,CASFRLNTGELFF
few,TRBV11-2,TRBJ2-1,CASSLVTGPNEQFF
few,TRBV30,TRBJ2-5,CAWSFGGAWGETQYF
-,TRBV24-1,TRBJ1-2,CATSDIRQNYGYTF
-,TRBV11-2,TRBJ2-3,CDSSLIRGPPDTQYF
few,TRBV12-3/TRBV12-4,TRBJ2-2,CASWTGGRELFF
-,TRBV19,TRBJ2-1,CASSIEGTLTYNEQFF
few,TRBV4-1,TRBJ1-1,CASSHLNTEAFF
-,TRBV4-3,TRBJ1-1,CASSQKQNTEAFF
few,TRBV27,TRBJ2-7,CASSFSFTYEQYF
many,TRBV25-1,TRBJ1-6,CASSEERSFIGNSPLHF
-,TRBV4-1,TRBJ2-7,CASSLRDGSSYEQYF
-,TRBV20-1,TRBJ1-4,CSARVGPIQESEKLFF